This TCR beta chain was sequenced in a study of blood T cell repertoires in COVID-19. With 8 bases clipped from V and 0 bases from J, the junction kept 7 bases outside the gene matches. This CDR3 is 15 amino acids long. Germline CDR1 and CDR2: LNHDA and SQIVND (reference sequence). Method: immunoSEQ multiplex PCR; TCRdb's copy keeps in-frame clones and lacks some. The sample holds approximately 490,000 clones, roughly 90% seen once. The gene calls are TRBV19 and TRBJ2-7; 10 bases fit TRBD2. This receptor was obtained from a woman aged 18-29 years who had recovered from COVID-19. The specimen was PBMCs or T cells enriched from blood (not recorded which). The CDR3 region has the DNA TGTGCCAGTCAGGGGGCTAGCGGGGGCTCCTACGAGCAGTACTTC. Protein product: CASQGASGGSYEQYF.